This TCR beta chain was captured in a study of regulatory T cells in long-lasting Graves disease. Through Arm-PCR of CDR3 regions and iRepertoire HTBI primers, TCR beta libraries were built. TCRdb re-called the multiplex PCR reads through MiXCR, storing one row per CDR3 protein. Among a few hundred thousand distinct CDR3 sequences listed, roughly a quarter were seen once. The CDR3 contains 19 residues. The germline CDR1 and CDR2 sequences are SGHTA and FQGTGA. V was trimmed by 1 base and J by 2 bases, leaving 23 bases between them. Time point reported: persistent/refractory GD, antithyroid drugs over 5 years with positive TRAb. Preparation of the TCR library used RNA extracted from PBMCs. This clonotype was picked up many times.

The receptor comes from a female donor with Graves disease. Sample: peripheral blood mononuclear cells (PBMCs), taken when the disease was refractory, from a patient treated with antithyroid drugs. The gene calls are TRBV7-3 and TRBJ2-5; D uncertain. DNA of the CDR3: TGTGCCAGCAGCTTAAGGTATCGCGGCGTCAAAACTTCGCAAGAGACCCAGTACTTC. Amino acid sequence: CASSLRYRGVKTSQETQYF. The full variable domain, completed using reference TRBV7-3 and TRBJ2-5, is GAGVSQTPSNKVTEKGKYVELRCDPISGHTALYWYRQSLGQGPEFLIYFQGTGAADDSGLPNDRFFAVRPEGSVSTLKIQRTERGDSAVYLCASSLRYRGVKTSQETQYFGPGTRLLVL.